This T cell receptor (beta chain) was profiled in a study of blood T cell repertoires in COVID-19. Study information: The origin of the acute and convalescent COVID-19 samples was the United States, Italy and Spain.

The assay was immunoSEQ multiplex PCR, and TCRdb's table has in-frame clones only and misses some. This table has approximately 54,000 clones, approximately 85% appearing once. This CDR3 contains 11 residues. Germline assignment: CDR1 SGHRS and CDR2 YFSETQ. Deletions cut 1 base from V and 6 bases from J, with 3 bases between. The sequence was obtained from a human donor in a cohort sampled during active COVID-19. Source material: peripheral blood. This chain joins TRBV5-1 and TRBJ2-3; D call uncertain. The DNA for the CDR3 is TGCGCCAGCAGCTTGTCGGATACGCAGTATTTT. Protein sequence: CASSLSDTQYF.